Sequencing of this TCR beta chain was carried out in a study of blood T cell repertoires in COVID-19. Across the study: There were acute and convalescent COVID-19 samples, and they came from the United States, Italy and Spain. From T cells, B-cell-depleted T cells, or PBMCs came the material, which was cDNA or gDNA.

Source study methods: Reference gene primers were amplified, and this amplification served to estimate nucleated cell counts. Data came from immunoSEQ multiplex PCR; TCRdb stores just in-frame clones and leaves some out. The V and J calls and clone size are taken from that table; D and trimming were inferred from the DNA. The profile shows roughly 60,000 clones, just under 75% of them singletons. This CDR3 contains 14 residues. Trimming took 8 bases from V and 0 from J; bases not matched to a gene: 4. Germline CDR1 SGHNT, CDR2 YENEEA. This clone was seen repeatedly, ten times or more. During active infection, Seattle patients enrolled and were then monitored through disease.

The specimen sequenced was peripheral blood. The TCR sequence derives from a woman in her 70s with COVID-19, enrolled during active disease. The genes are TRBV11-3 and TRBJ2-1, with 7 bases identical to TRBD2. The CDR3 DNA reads TGTGCCAGCTCCGGCGGGAGCTCCTACAATGAGCAGTTCTTC. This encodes CASSGGSSYNEQFF.